This section outlines one T cell receptor beta chain sequence together with its context. This entry is derived from a study of shared clonotypes between healthy human individuals. CDR1 and CDR2 (germline): LNHDA, SQIVND (reference sequence). The germline V and J ends were trimmed by 8 bases and 4 bases, with 9 bases remaining between them. The CDR3 has 12 residues. The table came from immunoSEQ multiplex PCR; TCRdb's copy has only in-frame clones and leaves some out. The profile covers hundreds of thousands of clones, with almost 97% appearing a single time and 0.06% taken by the ten largest. This clonotype was obtained from a woman aged 25-40 years in good health. The V call is TRBV19, the J call TRBJ2-1; D remains ambiguous. Sequencing used naive CD4+ T cells sorted from blood. Subset indicated: CD45RA+ positively selected. The CDR3 coding sequence is TGTGCCAGTCGAGTGGGTTACAATGAGCAGTTCTTC. Encoded protein: CASRVGYNEQFF.